This T cell receptor beta chain was sequenced during a study of identical twins. On this clonotype: Its specificity is unknown.

The study, taken as a whole, reports: Beta out-of-frame sequences showed weaker excess sharing between twins. The conclusions drew on cross-sectional statistical analysis instead of tracking the same donors.

A universal primer binding site was introduced by template switching. The final cDNA contained unique molecular identifiers. TCRdb processed the 5' RACE reads anew with MiXCR; each CDR3 protein has one entry. The repertoire holds 550,000 to 800,000 distinct CDR3 sequences, with 7% to 7.5% as singletons. Germline-derived CDR1 and CDR2 are SGHAT and FQNNGV. Trimming removed 6 bases from V and 5 bases from J; junction bases left unmatched: 12. This CDR3 contains 16 residues. In addition, the sample was reused for a study of yellow fever vaccine responses in identical twins. That paper adds: Vaccine T cell responses of twins reportedly seemed partly convergent and partly personalized.

The gene calls are TRBV11-2 and TRBJ2-7; TRBD2 agrees at 11 bases. The sequence was collected from a woman in her late teens or twenties in good health. Sequencing was performed on PBMCs. The CDR3 is CASSSRGSGRANEQYF. The CDR3 DNA sequence: TGTGCCAGCAGTTCCCGCGGTAGCGGGAGGGCCAACGAGCAGTACTTC.